The present T cell receptor (beta chain) was sequenced within a study of identical twins. Via MiXCR, TCRdb re-called the 5' RACE reads, giving one row per CDR3 protein. The sample contains more than 600,000 distinct CDR3 sequences, 15% to 20% of which appear only once. Germline trimming cut 4 bases from V and 10 bases from J; bases unmatched to any gene: 15. CDR1 and CDR2 from the germline V gene are SGDLS and YYNGEE. The CDR3 consists of 17 residues. These data were likewise used in another study, on T cells expressing NK-cell markers. That source adds: In a few donors, dominant clonotypes made up 28.3-60.1% of CD3+CD56-NKG2C+ cells.

The origin of this receptor is a woman aged 18-29 years in good health. The specimen was PBMCs. The V gene is TRBV9, the J gene TRBJ2-1; 12 nucleotides align to TRBD2. CDR3 in DNA: TGTGCCAGCAGCATTCGGCCGGGACTAGCGGGTGAAGACGAGCAGTTCTTC. Encoded protein: CASSIRPGLAGEDEQFF.